One and the same sample provided the 8 T cell receptor beta chains below, sequenced in a study of T cell responses to AZD1222 COVID-19 vaccine. Assay: immunoSEQ multiplex PCR; the TCRdb copy retains only in-frame clones and omits some. The table has 95,000 to 150,000 clones, 70% to 90% seen once. This material consisted of peripheral blood, taken on day 0 of AZD1222 vaccination. These receptors were collected from an adult in good health.

The genes are TRBV7-2 and TRBJ1-5, with D possibly being TRBD1 (6 bases). The germline V gene encodes CDR1 SGHTA and CDR2 FQGNSA. The CDR3 has 13 residues. Trimming removed 8 bases from V and 5 bases from J, with 13 bases in between. CDR3 sequence reads: CASSGGRDQPQHF. CDR3 coding DNA: TGTGCCAGCTCCGGGGGCAGAGATCAGCCCCAGCATTTT. Variable domain in full (rest from reference TRBV7-2 and TRBJ1-5): GAGVSQSPSNKVTEKGKDVELRCDPISGHTALYWYRQSLGQGLEFLIYFQGNSAPDKSGLPSDRFSAERTGGSVSTLTIQRTQQEDSAVYLCASSGGRDQPQHFGDGTRLSIL.

The V call is TRBV28, the J call TRBJ1-2; 8 bases are shared with TRBD1. Looked up from germline, CDR1 is MDHEN and CDR2 is SYDVKM. V shed 7 bases and J 2 bases; nucleotides not matched to a gene: 9. This CDR3 spans 15 amino acids. The CDR3 DNA reads TGTGCCAGCACCTGGGCAGGGGGCCGGAACTATGGCTACACCTTC. It is translated as CASTWAGGRNYGYTF.

The chain uses TRBV6-5 and TRBJ2-7, with unresolved D. This CDR3 contains 14 residues. Germline CDR1 MNHEY, CDR2 SVGAGI. Trimming took 0 bases from V and 3 from J, leaving 9 bases between them. In nucleotides, the CDR3 is TGTGCCAGCAGTTACTCGATCCTTAACTACGAGCAGTACTTC. Translation gives CASSYSILNYEQYF.

This rearrangement joins TRBV7-9 to TRBJ1-2, with D possibly being TRBD1 (5 bases). Germline CDR1 is SEHNR and CDR2 is FQNEAQ (reference sequence). CDR3 size: 13 residues. Trimming cost V 3 bases and J 4 bases, with 9 bases left between them. This CDR3 is CASSFGAGYGYTF. For the CDR3, the DNA is TGTGCCAGCAGCTTCGGGGCAGGCTATGGCTACACCTTC.

The gene calls are TRBV5-1 and TRBJ1-3; weak D call: TRBD1 (6 bases). The CDR3 is made up of 15 amino acids. Germline-derived CDR1 and CDR2 are SGHRS and YFSETQ. V was shortened by 0 bases and J by 7 bases, with 14 bases between the two germline ends. The CDR3 here is CASSLGQTQGNTIYF. In nucleotides, the CDR3 is TGCGCCAGCAGCTTGGGCCAGACACAGGGTAACACCATATATTTT.

DNA of the CDR3: TGCAGTGCTAGTGGTGATTGGACTAGCGGGCTCCGAGAGACCCAGTACTTC. Translating gives CSASGDWTSGLRETQYF. The chain links TRBV20-1 to TRBJ2-5; the match to TRBD2 covers 11 bases. The CDR3 has 17 residues. V lost 3 bases and J lost 4; bases outside the gene matches: 13. Germline V CDR1 and CDR2: DFQATT, SNEGSKA (reference sequence).

V and J are TRBV28 and TRBJ1-2, with TRBD1 as a possible D gene (6 bases). The length of the CDR3 is 14 residues. Germline V gene data show CDR1 as MDHEN and CDR2 as SYDVKM. V lost 3 bases to trimming and J lost 8 bases, with 16 bases between them. The CDR3 bases are TGTGCCAGCAGTTTTCCCCTACAGGGCGGGGGCTACACCTTC. Translated, it gives CASSFPLQGGGYTF.

This chain uses TRBV11-3 with TRBJ1-3; D is ambiguous. Trimming cost V 4 bases and J 0 bases, with 7 bases left between them. Germline assignment: CDR1 SGHNT and CDR2 YENEEA. This CDR3 has 14 amino acids. The CDR3 DNA sequence: TGTGCCAGCAGCTCTGGGGACTCTGGAAACACCATATATTTT. This codes for CASSSGDSGNTIYF.